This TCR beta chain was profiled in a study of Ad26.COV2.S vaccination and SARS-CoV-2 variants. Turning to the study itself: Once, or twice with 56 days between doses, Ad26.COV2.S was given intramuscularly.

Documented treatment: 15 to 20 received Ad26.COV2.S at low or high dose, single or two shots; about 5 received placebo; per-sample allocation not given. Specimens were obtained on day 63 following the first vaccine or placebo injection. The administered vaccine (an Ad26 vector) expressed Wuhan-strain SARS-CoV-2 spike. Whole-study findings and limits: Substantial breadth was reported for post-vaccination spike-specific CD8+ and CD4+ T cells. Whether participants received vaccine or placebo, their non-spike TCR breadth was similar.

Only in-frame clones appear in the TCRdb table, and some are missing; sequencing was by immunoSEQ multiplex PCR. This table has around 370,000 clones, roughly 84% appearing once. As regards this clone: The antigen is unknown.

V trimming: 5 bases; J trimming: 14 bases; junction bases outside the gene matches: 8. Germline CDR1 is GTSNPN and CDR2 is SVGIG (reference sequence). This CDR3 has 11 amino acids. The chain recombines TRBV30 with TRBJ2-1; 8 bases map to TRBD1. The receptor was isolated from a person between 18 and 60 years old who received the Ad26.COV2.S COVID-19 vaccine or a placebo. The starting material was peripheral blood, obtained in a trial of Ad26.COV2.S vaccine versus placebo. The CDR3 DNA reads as TGTGCCTGGCTGAAAAGGGGACAGGAGTTCTTC. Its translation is CAWLKRGQEFF.